The 31 T cell receptor beta chains below all came from one sample that was sequenced in a study of OX40 agonist ivuxolimab in advanced cancers. TCRdb keeps only in-frame clones here, not all; method: immunoSEQ multiplex PCR. The table shows around 51,000 clones, with approximately 90% occurring only once. The source was CD4+ or CD8+ T cells sorted from blood, collected in a trial of the OX40 agonist ivuxolimab. The receptor source for this set is an adult with an advanced solid tumor such as melanoma, head and neck, liver or kidney cancer.

The chain uses TRBV27 and TRBJ2-2, with D unclear. The germline gives CDR1 MNHEY, CDR2 SMNVEV (reference sequence). Trimming removed 0 bases at V and 7 bases at J, with 9 bases between. This CDR3 region has 14 residues. CDR3 amino acids: CASSLSSYGGELFF. Written as DNA, the CDR3 is TGTGCCAGCAGTTTATCTTCATACGGCGGGGAGCTGTTTTTT.

V and J are TRBV5-4 and TRBJ2-7, with a weak D call TRBD2 (6 bases). The CDR3 spans 13 residues. V was cut by 0 bases and J by 6 bases, with 10 bases left in between. Germline assignment: CDR1 SGHNT and CDR2 YYREEE (reference sequence). CDR3: CASSLGLASEQYF. The CDR3 DNA sequence: TGTGCCAGCAGCTTGGGTCTAGCGAGCGAGCAGTACTTC.

The rearrangement joins TRBV29-1 to TRBJ2-3; D is possibly TRBD1 (5 bases). Germline V lookup: CDR1 SQVTM, CDR2 ANQGSEA. The CDR3 contains 15 residues. Trimming removed 2 bases at V and 0 bases at J, with 12 bases between. In nucleotides, the CDR3 is TGCAGCGTTGAACCAGGGCGGCTGAGCACAGATACGCAGTATTTT. This translates into CSVEPGRLSTDTQYF.

This sequence joins TRBV6-5 and TRBJ1-3, with 11 nucleotides matching TRBD1. Germline lookup yields CDR1 MNHEY and CDR2 SVGAGI. This CDR3 spans 14 amino acids. Trimming took 8 bases from V and 4 from J; bases not matched to a gene: 4. The CDR3 DNA reads as TGTGCCAGCGGACAGGGGGCAAGAGGAAACACCATATATTTT. Translated: CASGQGARGNTIYF.

The CDR3 is CASSLRTQPPETQYF. The CDR3, as DNA: TGCGCCAGCAGCTTGAGGACTCAACCTCCAGAGACCCAGTACTTC. V and J are TRBV5-1 and TRBJ2-5; D may be TRBD2 (5 bases). The CDR3 covers 15 residues. CDR1 and CDR2 from the germline V gene are SGHRS and YFSETQ. V lost 1 base, J lost 4 bases, and 14 bases lay in between.

The V call is TRBV10-3, the J call TRBJ2-3; weak D call: TRBD2 (6 bases). The germline CDR1 and CDR2 sequences are ENHRY and SYGVKD. Trimming removed 4 bases from V and 4 bases from J, with 18 bases in between. The CDR3 is made up of 16 amino acids. The CDR3 reads CAISVLQRVGADTQYF. Here the CDR3 DNA reads TGTGCCATCAGTGTTCTACAGCGGGTGGGAGCAGATACGCAGTATTTT.

The chain is built from TRBV10-2 and TRBJ1-2; D perhaps matches TRBD1 (5 bases). The CDR3 consists of 16 residues. Germline CDR1 and CDR2: WSHSY and SAAADI. Deletions cut 5 bases from V and 8 bases from J, with 24 bases between. CDR3 nucleotides: TGCGCCAGCAGTCCTGACCCGAACGGCAGGGAACGCGGCTACACCTTC. This translates into CASSPDPNGRERGYTF.

This rearrangement joins TRBV9 to TRBJ2-2; TRBD1 matches 9 bases. Germline V gives CDR1 SGDLS, CDR2 YYNGEE. V shed 2 bases, J shed 7 bases, and the junction held 9 bases outside the gene matches. There are 16 residues in the CDR3. In nucleotides, the CDR3 is TGTGCCAGCAGCGTGGGACAGGGTTACATGGTCGGGGAGCTGTTTTTT. Protein product: CASSVGQGYMVGELFF.

J is TRBJ1-2 and V is TRBV4-3; 12 nucleotides line up with TRBD1. The CDR3 has 15 residues. Looked up from germline, CDR1 is LGHNA and CDR2 is YSLEER. Losses at the gene ends were 4 bases for V and 5 bases for J; bases not matched to a gene: 5. The DNA for the CDR3 is TGCGCCAGCAGCCCGGGGACAGGGGGCGCGTATGGCTACACCTTC. Residues: CASSPGTGGAYGYTF.

The V gene is TRBV4-2, the J gene TRBJ2-7; a possible D gene is TRBD2 (5 bases). The CDR3 is 15 residues long. Germline V gene lookup returns CDR1 LGHNA and CDR2 YNFKEQ. V was clipped by 5 bases and J by 1 base, with 15 bases between them. In nucleotides, the CDR3 is TGTGCCAGCAGCTTTGAGGGCGGGCCGTCCTACGAGCAGTACTTC. It encodes CASSFEGGPSYEQYF.

V gene TRBV11-2 combines with J gene TRBJ2-1; maybe TRBD2 (5 bases). V lost 6 bases and J lost 0, with 12 bases in between. This CDR3 has 15 residues. Per germline, CDR1 SGHAT and CDR2 FQNNGV. Written as DNA, the CDR3 is TGTGCCAGCAGAGCGGAATCGTACTCCTACAATGAGCAGTTCTTC. It is translated as CASRAESYSYNEQFF.

The V and J genes are TRBV9 and TRBJ2-2, with 12 bases fitting TRBD1. The CDR3 is 17 amino acids. The trim removed 3 bases at V and 5 bases at J, leaving 8 bases unmatched. Germline CDR1 and CDR2: SGDLS and YYNGEE. CDR3 region: CASSDRDRGRLTGELFF. The DNA of the CDR3 is TGTGCCAGCAGCGATCGGGACAGGGGGCGTTTGACCGGGGAGCTGTTTTTT.

The rearrangement joins TRBV4-3 to TRBJ2-1; 11 bases match TRBD2. With V trimmed by 3 bases and J by 5 bases, 6 bases remained unmatched. Germline V gene lookup returns CDR1 LGHNA and CDR2 YSLEER. This CDR3 has 16 amino acids. The CDR3 is CASSQFGTSGHNEQFF. In DNA form, the CDR3 reads TGCGCCAGCAGCCAGTTCGGGACTAGCGGACACAATGAGCAGTTCTTC.

The chain links TRBV4-3 to TRBJ1-5; D call uncertain. This CDR3 has 14 amino acids. Between the trimmed V and J ends, which lost 3 bases and 0 bases, there was a span of 6 bases. Germline V gene lookup returns CDR1 LGHNA and CDR2 YSLEER. The DNA for the CDR3 is TGCGCCAGCAGCCAGGAAACTAGCAATCAGCCCCAGCATTTT. Translation gives CASSQETSNQPQHF.

The genes are TRBV30 and TRBJ1-6; unclear D gene. The germline V gene encodes CDR1 GTSNPN and CDR2 SVGIG (reference sequence). CDR3 size: 11 residues. The V end lost 0 bases, the J end lost 9 bases, and 3 bases lay between the germline ends. CDR3: CAWSVGSPLHF. CDR3 DNA: TGTGCCTGGAGTGTAGGTTCACCCCTCCACTTT.

The chain employs TRBV9 and TRBJ2-7; tentatively, D is TRBD1 or TRBD2 (5 bases each). Germline V CDR1 and CDR2: SGDLS, YYNGEE. V shed 4 bases and J shed 0 bases, with 11 bases lying between them. CDR3 length: 14 amino acids. CDR3 DNA: TGTGCCAGCAGCTCTACCGGGACCTCCTACGAGCAGTACTTC. Translating it yields CASSSTGTSYEQYF.

The chain is built from TRBV4-3 and TRBJ1-2; D may be TRBD1 (6 bases). Germline V gene data show CDR1 as LGHNA and CDR2 as YSLEER. Trimming shortened V by 0 bases and J by 3 bases, and 8 bases separated the two germline ends. The CDR3 contains 14 residues. The CDR3 region has the DNA TGCGCCAGCAGCCAAGACGCAGGGGACTATGGCTACACCTTC. This sequence encodes CASSQDAGDYGYTF.

This clone was detected a few times. The chain carries TRBV19 and TRBJ2-7; D uncertain. Trimming stripped 3 bases from V and 7 bases from J, with 7 bases between. Looked up from germline, CDR1 is LNHDA and CDR2 is SQIVND (reference sequence). The CDR3 totals 11 residues. Here the CDR3 DNA reads TGTGCCAGTAGTATTCGAGGAGAGCAGTACTTC. The encoded protein is CASSIRGEQYF.

The V and J genes are TRBV10-3 and TRBJ2-1, with TRBD2 matching 7 bases. The CDR3 has 14 residues. The germline CDR1 and CDR2 sequences are ENHRY and SYGVKD. V shed 0 bases and J 6 bases; nucleotides not matched to a gene: 2. Written as DNA, the CDR3 is TGTGCCATCAGTGAGTCGAGCGGGATCAATGAGCAGTTCTTC. This encodes CAISESSGINEQFF.

J is TRBJ1-1 and V is TRBV15, with unresolved D. The germline CDR1 and CDR2 sequences are LNHNV and YYDKDF (reference sequence). This CDR3 comprises 15 residues. Trimming took 1 base from V and 1 from J, leaving 10 bases between them. DNA of the CDR3: TGTGCCACCAGCAGAGGGGAGACAACGAACACTGAAGCTTTCTTT. It specifies CATSRGETTNTEAFF.

The chain employs TRBV19 and TRBJ1-6; 7 bases line up with TRBD1. The V segment lost 6 bases and the J segment 10 bases; nucleotides outside the gene matches: 15. From germline, CDR1 is LNHDA and CDR2 SQIVND (reference sequence). The CDR3 is 16 residues long. CDR3: CASRADRASLGSPLHF. The CDR3 nucleotides read TGTGCCAGTAGAGCCGACAGGGCAAGTTTAGGGTCACCCCTCCACTTT.

The V call is TRBV4-3, the J call TRBJ1-3; 7 bases map to TRBD1. Per germline, CDR1 LGHNA and CDR2 YSLEER. The CDR3 spans 15 residues. V trimming: 1 base; J trimming: 0 bases; junction bases outside the gene matches: 0. Here the CDR3 reads CASSQGTGSGNTIYF. CDR3 bases: TGCGCCAGCAGCCAAGGGACAGGCTCTGGAAACACCATATATTTT.

The chain joins TRBV5-8 to TRBJ2-7; 7 bases agree with TRBD2. Germline values: CDR1 SGHTS, CDR2 YDEGEE. The ends lost 2 bases at V and 7 bases at J; junction bases unmatched: 12. This CDR3 is built from 15 residues. For the CDR3, the DNA is TGTGCCAGCAGCTTCATGGCGGGAGCAGCGGGTGAGCAGTACTTC. Amino acid sequence: CASSFMAGAAGEQYF.

CDR3 sequence (DNA): TGTGCCTGGAGTGAGTATTCCTCCGGGGAGCTGTTTTTT. Translated: CAWSEYSSGELFF. This chain uses TRBV30 with TRBJ2-2; D is ambiguous. The ends were cut back, 1 base at V and 6 bases at J, with 9 bases in the middle. The germline V gene encodes CDR1 GTSNPN and CDR2 SVGIG (reference sequence). The length of the CDR3 is 13 residues.

This clone was observed a few times. The chain recombines TRBV7-9 with TRBJ2-3; D is perhaps TRBD1 (5 bases). CDR1 SEHNR and CDR2 FQNEAQ come from the germline V gene (reference sequence). The CDR3 loop spans 19 amino acids. V lost 3 bases and J 2 bases, leaving 24 bases between the germline ends. CDR3 nucleotides: TGTGCCAGCAGCTTTCAGGGCCCGGGCAGGAGCCTTTTCACAGATACGCAGTATTTT. It codes for CASSFQGPGRSLFTDTQYF.

The chain has TRBV11-2 and TRBJ1-2; 9 positions agree with TRBD1. Trimming at V came to 4 bases and at J to 1 base, leaving 1 base not matched to a gene. The CDR3 spans 14 residues. Per the germline V gene, CDR1 is SGHAT and CDR2 is FQNNGV. In nucleotides, the CDR3 is TGTGCCAGCAGCTCGGGACAGGGTAACTATGGCTACACCTTC. Its protein product is CASSSGQGNYGYTF.

This clone was recorded only once. The chain is built from TRBV11-3 and TRBJ1-5, with 7 bases lining up with TRBD1. V dropped 5 bases and J dropped 5; count of bases not matched to a gene: 6. Germline V gene data show CDR1 as SGHNT and CDR2 as YENEEA. This CDR3 is 14 amino acids long. The CDR3, as DNA: TGTGCCAGCAGCCCCAGACAGGGAGATCAGCCCCAGCATTTT. As protein: CASSPRQGDQPQHF.

V and J are TRBV7-9 and TRBJ2-7; 11 bases map to TRBD1. With 11 bases clipped from V and 5 bases from J, the junction kept 5 bases outside the gene matches. CDR3 length: 12 residues. Germline lookup yields CDR1 SEHNR and CDR2 FQNEAQ (reference sequence). The CDR3 DNA sequence: TGTGCCGGAGGGACAGGGGGTAACGAGCAGTACTTC. This gives the protein CAGGTGGNEQYF.

The CDR3 nucleotides read TGTGCCAGCAGCCCCCGTTCGGGGCAGATCTATGGCTACACCTTC. Translating it yields CASSPRSGQIYGYTF. The gene calls are TRBV5-5 and TRBJ1-2; TRBD1 is a possible D gene (5 bases). The length of the CDR3 is 15 residues. The germline V gene has CDR1 SGHKS and CDR2 YYEKEE (reference sequence). V lost 4 bases, J lost 4 bases, and 17 bases lay in between. The full variable domain, its missing parts supplied by reference TRBV5-5 and TRBJ1-2, is DAGVTQSPTHLIKTRGQQVTLRCSPISGHKSVSWYQQVLGQGPQFIFQYYEKEERGRGNFPDRFSARQFPNYSSELNVNALLLGDSALYLCASSPRSGQIYGYTFGSGTRLTVV.

The rearrangement links TRBV19 to TRBJ1-2, with a weak D call TRBD1 (5 bases). Germline CDR1 is LNHDA and CDR2 is SQIVND (reference sequence). The V end lost 10 bases, the J end lost 5 bases, and 14 bases lay between the germline ends. The CDR3 is made up of 12 amino acids. CDR3 DNA: TGTGCCACCCTAGTCGGGGGGTATGGCTACACCTTC. This gives the protein CATLVGGYGYTF.

This clone was recorded a few times. Additional DNA sequences in this sample encode the identical CDR3. The DNA of the CDR3 is TGTGCCAGCAGCTTCCTTAGCGCCTCGAGCTCCTACAATGAGCAGTTCTTC. Translating it yields CASSFLSASSSYNEQFF. The chain joins TRBV4-2 to TRBJ2-1; possible D gene TRBD2, 5 bases. CDR1 and CDR2 from the germline V gene are LGHNA and YNFKEQ. V lost 5 bases and J lost 0, with 17 bases in between. The CDR3 length is 17 residues.